Below are 6 T cell receptor beta chains sequenced from a single sample in a study of blood T cell repertoires in COVID-19 (TCRdb year 2020). The library was generated by the immunoSEQ multiplex PCR assay. Imported from immuneACCESS, the table was reduced by TCRdb to in-frame sequences with V and J called. These copies leave out some clones; in studies compared against another copy, an unresolved V gene accounts for under half, and the cause of the remainder is not known. The sample table records about 120,000 clones; about 78% of these occur just once. About 2.5% of the sample goes to the ten largest clones. Specimen: peripheral blood. The receptors were gathered from a man between 65 and 85 years old with acute or convalescent COVID-19.

The CDR3 loop reads CASSLRQGATEAFF. The DNA for the CDR3 is TGTGCCAGCAGCCTAAGGCAGGGGGCCACTGAAGCTTTCTTT. The V gene is TRBV4-2, the J gene TRBJ1-1, with 8 positions matching TRBD1. Germline V lookup: CDR1 LGHNA, CDR2 YNFKEQ. The CDR3 runs to 14 residues. The J segment lost 4 bases and the V segment lost 4 bases, leaving 5 bases of the junction unmatched.

A remark on this clone: The sample has other DNA sequences that encode this CDR3 too. The chain carries TRBV7-3 and TRBJ1-5, with 7 bases that match TRBD1. This CDR3 region has 13 residues. CDR1 is SGHTA and CDR2 is FQGTGA in the germline V gene. V trimming: 2 bases; J trimming: 5 bases; junction bases outside the gene matches: 0. The CDR3 nucleotides are TGTGCCAGCAGCTTAGACAGGGATCAGCCCCAGCATTTT. Translated, it gives CASSLDRDQPQHF.

A single count supports this clone. The rearrangement joins TRBV7-9 to TRBJ1-1; D might be TRBD1 (6 bases). Deletions cut 5 bases from V and 8 bases from J, with 18 bases between. Germline values: CDR1 SEHNR, CDR2 FQNEAQ (reference sequence). The CDR3 consists of 14 residues. This CDR3 reads CASSGQGNQSEAFF. CDR3 DNA sequence: TGTGCCAGCAGCGGGCAGGGGAATCAAAGCGAAGCTTTCTTT. Filled out from reference TRBV7-9 and TRBJ1-1, the complete variable domain reads DTGVSQNPRHKITKRGQNVTFRCDPISEHNRLYWYRQTLGQGPEFLTYFQNEAQLEKSRLLSDRFSAERPKGSFSTLEIQRTEQGDSAMYLCASSGQGNQSEAFFGQGTRLTVV.

This chain uses TRBV18 with TRBJ1-1; TRBD1 matches at 12 bases. Per germline, CDR1 KGHSH and CDR2 LQKENI. There are 15 residues in the CDR3. The trim removed 6 bases at V and 7 bases at J, leaving 9 bases unmatched. The CDR3 spells CASSTTGTGGLEAFF. CDR3 nucleotides: TGTGCCAGCTCCACCACAGGGACAGGGGGCCTTGAAGCTTTCTTT.

The chain uses TRBV5-1 and TRBJ2-1, with 10 bases identical to TRBD1. V gave up 4 bases and J gave up 6 bases; unmatched junction bases: 7. CDR3 length: 15 amino acids. CDR1 and CDR2 (germline): SGHRS, YFSETQ. CDR3 in amino acids: CASSRGTGDFNEQFF. The DNA of the CDR3 is TGCGCCAGCAGCCGCGGGACAGGGGACTTCAATGAGCAGTTCTTC.

The chain joins TRBV3-1 (or the pseudogene TRBV3-2) to TRBJ2-5; 9 nucleotides line up with TRBD1. This CDR3 contains 15 residues. The junction had 5 bases not matched to a gene; V was cut back by 1 base and J by 5 bases. Germline V CDR1 and CDR2: LGHDT, YNNKEL (reference sequence). CDR3 amino acids: CASSQVGTGRETQYF. CDR3 sequence (DNA): TGTGCCAGCAGCCAAGTTGGGACAGGGAGGGAGACCCAGTACTTC.